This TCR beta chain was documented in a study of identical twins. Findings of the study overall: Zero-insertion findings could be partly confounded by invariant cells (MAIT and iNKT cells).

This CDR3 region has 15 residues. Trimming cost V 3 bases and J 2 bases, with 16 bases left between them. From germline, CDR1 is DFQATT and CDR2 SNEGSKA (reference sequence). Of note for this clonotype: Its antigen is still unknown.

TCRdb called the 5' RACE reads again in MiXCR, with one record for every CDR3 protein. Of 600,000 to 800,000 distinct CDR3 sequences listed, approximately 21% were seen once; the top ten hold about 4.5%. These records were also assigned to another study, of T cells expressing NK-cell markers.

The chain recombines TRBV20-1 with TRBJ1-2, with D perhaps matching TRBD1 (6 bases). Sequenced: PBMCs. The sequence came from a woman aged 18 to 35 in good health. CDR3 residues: CSARAGGGGNYGYTF. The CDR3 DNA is TGCAGTGCTAGGGCGGGAGGGGGAGGAAACTATGGCTACACCTTC.